This T cell receptor (beta chain) is from a study of shared clonotypes between healthy human individuals. Assay: immunoSEQ multiplex PCR; the TCRdb copy retains only in-frame clones and omits some. There are about a million clones in the sample; around 80% occur only once, and about 1.5% lies in the top ten. Ten or more counts support this clone. The germline gives CDR1 SGHNT, CDR2 YENEEA. With V trimmed by 5 bases and J by 2 bases, 4 bases remained unmatched. The length of the CDR3 is 15 residues. The origin of this receptor is a man aged 18 to 30 in good health. Source material: memory CD4+ T cells sorted from blood. The subset was: CD45RA-negative fraction. The rearrangement joins TRBV11-3 to TRBJ2-1; 9 nucleotides line up with TRBD1. In nucleotides, the CDR3 is TGTGCCAGCAGCATTGGGACAGGGACCTACAATGAGCAGTTCTTC. Translation: CASSIGTGTYNEQFF.